What follows are 28 T cell receptor beta chains derived from one specimen sequenced in a study of cytomegalovirus exposure and HLA in healthy donors. Primers included in the PCR were 60 Vbeta and 13 Jbeta primers. Assay: immunoSEQ multiplex PCR; the TCRdb copy retains only in-frame clones and omits some. The sample shows more than 100,000 clones, approximately 67% of them seen only once. Specimen: PBMCs. The receptors derive from a man younger than 30 in good health and CMV-seronegative.

There are a few counts of this clone. The chain joins TRBV4-2 to TRBJ2-2; 11 bases fit TRBD2. This CDR3 is built from 16 residues. The junction had 7 bases not matched to a gene; V was cut back by 5 bases and J by 5 bases. Germline CDR1 reads LGHNA; CDR2 reads YNFKEQ. CDR3 protein: CASSGSGGAGTGELFF. CDR3 nucleotides: TGTGCCAGCAGCGGTAGCGGGGGGGCTGGGACCGGGGAGCTGTTTTTT.

The CDR3 protein is CASSLESHPGNEQFF. In DNA, the CDR3 is TGTGCCAGCAGCTTAGAAAGCCACCCGGGGAATGAGCAGTTCTTC. The J gene is TRBJ2-1, the V gene TRBV7-2, with D tentatively TRBD2 (5 bases). Germline V gene data show CDR1 as SGHTA and CDR2 as FQGNSA. Between the trimmed V and J ends, which lost 1 base and 7 bases, there was a span of 14 bases. This CDR3 contains 15 residues.

This rearrangement joins TRBV6-1 to TRBJ2-7; 8 positions match TRBD1. CDR3 size: 16 residues. CDR1 and CDR2 (germline): MNHNS, SASEGT. Germline trimming cut 4 bases from V and 2 bases from J; bases unmatched to any gene: 10. CDR3 in amino acids: CASSVLDRVIAYEQYF. The DNA for the CDR3 is TGTGCCAGCAGTGTCCTGGACAGGGTAATAGCCTACGAGCAGTACTTC.

The genes are TRBV28 and TRBJ1-1, with D perhaps matching TRBD1 (5 bases). The CDR3 has 13 residues. V was shortened by 1 base and J by 3 bases, with 6 bases between the two germline ends. CDR1 and CDR2 (germline): MDHEN, SYDVKM. This CDR3 is CASSLSGDTEAFF. In DNA form, the CDR3 reads TGTGCCAGCAGTTTATCGGGGGACACTGAAGCTTTCTTT.

Here the CDR3 reads CASSEWEGEDEQYF. Written as DNA, the CDR3 is TGTGCCAGCAGTGAATGGGAGGGTGAGGACGAGCAGTACTTC. V usage is TRBV6-1 and J usage is TRBJ2-7, with TRBD2 matching over 7 bases. The V gene's germline CDR1 is MNHNS and CDR2 SASEGT. The CDR3 length is 14 residues. V was pared by 2 bases and J by 5 bases, with 6 bases of the junction left unmatched.

This clone showed up just a few times. The rearrangement links TRBV28 to TRBJ2-3, with 11 bases that match TRBD2. Trimming cost V 5 bases and J 0 bases; bases outside gene matches: 13. There are 19 residues in the CDR3. Germline V gives CDR1 MDHEN, CDR2 SYDVKM. CDR3 in amino acids: CASSGRRLAGTLSTDTQYF. The CDR3 DNA reads TGTGCCAGCAGTGGAAGACGACTAGCGGGGACCCTTAGCACAGATACGCAGTATTTT.

The rearrangement joins TRBV27 to TRBJ2-1; D is ambiguous. The V and J ends lost 4 bases and 6 bases respectively, with 16 bases between them. The CDR3 is 15 residues long. The germline V gene encodes CDR1 MNHEY and CDR2 SMNVEV (reference sequence). CDR3 region: CASSSTHRFSNEQFF. For the CDR3, the DNA is TGTGCCAGCAGTTCTACGCATCGGTTCTCCAATGAGCAGTTCTTC.

This chain joins TRBV5-1 and TRBJ1-3; 8 bases fit TRBD1. Trimming took 4 bases from V and 5 from J; bases not matched to a gene: 5. The CDR3 runs to 14 residues. In germline, CDR1 is SGHRS, CDR2 YFSETQ. The chain's CDR3 is CASSLDRGRNTIYF. For the CDR3, the DNA is TGCGCCAGCAGCCTTGACAGGGGTCGAAACACCATATATTTT.

The CDR3 loop is CASSSGDEQYF. The CDR3 DNA reads as TGTGCCAGCAGCTCAGGGGACGAGCAGTACTTC. The chain employs TRBV7-9 and TRBJ2-7; TRBD1 might be the D (6 bases). There are 11 residues in the CDR3. Trimming took 4 bases from V and 5 from J, leaving 6 bases between them. Germline CDR1 is SEHNR and CDR2 is FQNEAQ (reference sequence).

J is TRBJ1-3 and V is TRBV6-5; D is undetermined. Germline V lookup: CDR1 MNHEY, CDR2 SVGAGI. Between the trimmed V and J ends, which lost 0 bases and 0 bases, there was a span of 9 bases. CDR3 length: 16 residues. The CDR3 region is CASSYSLLSSGNTIYF. In DNA form, the CDR3 reads TGTGCCAGCAGTTACTCCCTACTGAGCTCTGGAAACACCATATATTTT.

The chain is built from TRBV7-9 and TRBJ2-7; perhaps TRBD2 as D (5 bases). This CDR3 contains 14 residues. Trimming pared 5 bases from V and 6 bases from J, leaving 17 bases between. CDR1 and CDR2 (germline): SEHNR, FQNEAQ (reference sequence). The CDR3 loop reads CASSARTVSTEQYF. The CDR3 nucleotides are TGTGCCAGCAGCGCGCGGACTGTTTCTACCGAGCAGTACTTC.

V gene TRBV7-9 combines with J gene TRBJ2-7; 7 nucleotides match TRBD1. Germline assignment: CDR1 SEHNR and CDR2 FQNEAQ (reference sequence). V was clipped by 5 bases and J by 5 bases; unmatched bases: 9. The CDR3 has 14 residues. CDR3 in DNA: TGTGCCAGCAGCCAGACGACAGGGCAAAACGAGCAGTACTTC. Translating gives CASSQTTGQNEQYF.

This clone was detected only once. The V gene is TRBV30, the J gene TRBJ2-1; 11 bases map to TRBD2. The CDR3 is 13 amino acids. Germline assignment: CDR1 GTSNPN and CDR2 SVGIG (reference sequence). V gave up 7 bases and J gave up 6 bases; unmatched junction bases: 5. CDR3 DNA sequence: TGTGCCTTCCTGGGACTAGCGGTCAATGAGCAGTTCTTC. This gives the protein CAFLGLAVNEQFF.

The chain joins TRBV27 to TRBJ1-4; 8 nucleotides line up with TRBD1. V shed 4 bases and J 5 bases; nucleotides not matched to a gene: 9. Germline values: CDR1 MNHEY, CDR2 SMNVEV (reference sequence). This CDR3 is 16 amino acids long. CDR3 protein: CASSSTRTGRNEKLFF. DNA of the CDR3: TGTGCCAGCAGTTCTACCAGGACAGGGAGAAATGAAAAACTGTTTTTT.

The chain is built from TRBV28 and TRBJ1-2; perhaps TRBD1 as D (5 bases). Per germline, CDR1 MDHEN and CDR2 SYDVKM. With 2 bases removed from V and 6 bases from J, the gap between germline ends came to 13 bases. CDR3 size: 14 residues. CDR3 in DNA: TGTGCCAGCAGTTTAACAGGAACTGCCGATGGCTACACCTTC. Encoded protein: CASSLTGTADGYTF.

This clone turned up a few times. The chain couples TRBV25-1 to TRBJ2-7; 8 nucleotides match TRBD1. The CDR3 sequence is 16 residues long. V lost 3 bases and J lost 1; bases outside the gene matches: 8. Germline V lookup: CDR1 MGHDK, CDR2 SYGVNS. For the CDR3, the DNA is TGTGCCAGCAGTGATCGCCGACAGGGGTATTCCTACGAGCAGTACTTC. Translation gives CASSDRRQGYSYEQYF.

This rearrangement joins TRBV30 to TRBJ1-1; no clear D gene. This CDR3 contains 11 residues. Looked up from germline, CDR1 is GTSNPN and CDR2 is SVGIG (reference sequence). Between the trimmed V and J ends, which lost 2 bases and 11 bases, there was a span of 12 bases. The CDR3: CAWSRRWEAFF. CDR3 in DNA: TGTGCCTGGAGTAGGAGGTGGGAGGCTTTCTTT.

The chain uses TRBV4-2 and TRBJ1-1; 8 positions match TRBD1. The CDR3 totals 17 residues. The germline V gene encodes CDR1 LGHNA and CDR2 YNFKEQ. V was pared by 0 bases and J by 4 bases, with 10 bases of the junction left unmatched. Here the CDR3 DNA reads TGTGCCAGCAGCCAAGATTGGCCAGGGGGCGAGAGCACTGAAGCTTTCTTT. It encodes CASSQDWPGGESTEAFF.

This rearrangement joins TRBV28 to TRBJ2-7, with TRBD1 as a possible D gene (5 bases). V lost 4 bases and J lost 2, with 12 bases in between. The CDR3 has 14 residues. Per germline, CDR1 MDHEN and CDR2 SYDVKM. The CDR3 nucleotides read TGTGCCAGCAGTTCAGCAATAGGGGCCTACGAGCAGTACTTC. It yields the protein CASSSAIGAYEQYF.

This clone appeared a few times. This chain joins TRBV9 and TRBJ2-1; 14 bases agree with TRBD2. The germline gives CDR1 SGDLS, CDR2 YYNGEE. The CDR3 is 15 residues long. V gave up 4 bases and J gave up 9 bases; unmatched junction bases: 6. The CDR3 DNA sequence: TGTGCCAGCAGCTCCCGACTAGCGGGGGGGTCTGAGCAGTTCTTC. Translated, it gives CASSSRLAGGSEQFF.

The chain has TRBV29-1 and TRBJ2-7, with TRBD1 matching 7 bases. V trimming: 4 bases; J trimming: 0 bases; junction bases outside the gene matches: 6. Germline CDR1 reads SQVTM; CDR2 reads ANQGSEA. This CDR3 is 14 amino acids long. The CDR3 protein is CSVGPGQNSYEQYF. DNA of the CDR3: TGCAGCGTTGGGCCGGGACAGAACTCCTACGAGCAGTACTTC.

The chain recombines TRBV7-9 with TRBJ2-2; 9 nucleotides match TRBD1. CDR1 and CDR2 (germline): SEHNR, FQNEAQ (reference sequence). The CDR3 spans 15 residues. The junction had 7 bases not matched to a gene; V was cut back by 6 bases and J by 5 bases. The CDR3 sequence is CASRPPGQGTGELFF. As DNA, the CDR3 is TGTGCCAGCAGACCGCCGGGACAGGGTACCGGGGAGCTGTTTTTT.

The chain joins TRBV27 to TRBJ1-5, with a weak D call TRBD1 (5 bases). Germline-derived CDR1 and CDR2 are MNHEY and SMNVEV (reference sequence). This CDR3 region has 14 residues. The V end lost 6 bases, the J end lost 5 bases, and 14 bases lay between the germline ends. The CDR3 here is CASRDAGVHQPQHF. The CDR3, as DNA: TGTGCCAGCAGGGACGCGGGGGTGCATCAGCCCCAGCATTTT.

V gene TRBV28 combines with J gene TRBJ2-5; D perhaps matches TRBD1 (6 bases). Deletions cut 3 bases from V and 12 bases from J, with 14 bases between. The CDR3 spans 12 residues. Germline loops: CDR1 MDHEN, CDR2 SYDVKM. This CDR3 reads CASSFRQAAKYF. The CDR3 bases are TGTGCCAGCAGTTTCCGACAGGCAGCTAAGTACTTC.

This clone was recorded only once. This chain uses TRBV7-6 with TRBJ2-4; a weak D match, TRBD1 (6 bases). The germline V gene has CDR1 SGHVS and CDR2 FNYEAQ. Trimming shortened V by 5 bases and J by 3 bases, and 11 bases separated the two germline ends. This CDR3 has 14 amino acids. CDR3 residues: CASSPSRGKNIQYF. The CDR3 region has the DNA TGTGCCAGCAGCCCGAGCAGGGGCAAAAACATTCAGTACTTC.

The chain has TRBV19 and TRBJ1-6; 10 bases fit TRBD1. The CDR3 spans 16 residues. CDR1 is LNHDA, CDR2 SQIVND, per germline (reference sequence). The V gene end was trimmed by 4 bases and the J gene end by 7 bases; junction bases not matched to a gene: 7. The CDR3 sequence: CASSTPAGQGNSPLHF. The CDR3 DNA follows: TGTGCCAGTAGTACACCAGCGGGACAGGGGAATTCACCCCTCCACTTT. The full variable domain, in which reference TRBV19 and TRBJ1-6 provide the parts outside the CDR3, is DGGITQSPKYLFRKEGQNVTLSCEQNLNHDAMYWYRQDPGQGLRLIYYSQIVNDFQKGDIAEGYSVSREKKESFPLTVTSAQKNPTAFYLCASSTPAGQGNSPLHFGNGTRLTVT.

The CDR3 DNA follows: TGTGCCAGCAGTAAAGACAGGGGCGAGAACACCGGGGAGCTGTTTTTT. Amino acid sequence: CASSKDRGENTGELFF. V gene TRBV6-6 combines with J gene TRBJ2-2, with 8 bases that match TRBD1. The CDR3 spans 16 residues. Germline V gene data show CDR1 as MNHNY and CDR2 as SVGAGI (reference sequence). V shed 5 bases, J shed 1 base, and the junction held 6 bases outside the gene matches.

The chain uses TRBV7-9 and TRBJ2-7, with D perhaps TRBD2 (6 bases). The CDR3 has 15 amino acids. Germline V gene lookup returns CDR1 SEHNR and CDR2 FQNEAQ (reference sequence). V was pared by 2 bases and J by 0 bases, with 11 bases between. The DNA for the CDR3 is TGTGCCAGCAGCTTATGGCTAGCGAGCTCCTACGAGCAGTACTTC. This encodes CASSLWLASSYEQYF. The full variable domain, completed using reference TRBV7-9 and TRBJ2-7, is DTGVSQNPRHKITKRGQNVTFRCDPISEHNRLYWYRQTLGQGPEFLTYFQNEAQLEKSRLLSDRFSAERPKGSFSTLEIQRTEQGDSAMYLCASSLWLASSYEQYFGPGTRLTVT.